These T cell receptor beta chains were read from a single sample in a study of T-cell memory formation after mild COVID-19. One entry per CDR3 protein results from TCRdb running MiXCR on the 5' RACE reads. The sample holds around 430,000 distinct CDR3 sequences, approximately 15% seen once. The sample was PBMCs or a T cell subset sorted from them (not recorded which). Receptor source: a man aged 18 to 30 who had mild COVID-19 (a few samples of this study predate the infection). Cell type and time point are not known. The CDR3 runs from the conserved cysteine through the conserved F or W. Fields, in order: CDR3 protein, CDR3 DNA, D gene, V gene, J gene, clone size, CDR3 length. A D gene is named only where the DNA matches it firmly. Clone size is shown for a subset of rows, as once, few, many or a class of expanded clone.

CDR3: CASSQVGNSANAGELFF
DNA: TGCGCCAGCAGCCAAGTCGGGAATTCTGCTAACGCCGGGGAGCTGTTTTTT
D: -
V: TRBV4-1
J: TRBJ2-2
size: -
length: 17

CDR3: CASSPGSSNEQFF
DNA: TGTGCCAGCAGTCCAGGAAGCTCGAATGAGCAGTTCTTC
D: -
V: TRBV7-3
J: TRBJ2-1
size: few
length: 13

CDR3: CASSLDGEPNEKLFF
DNA: TGTGCCAGCAGTCTCGATGGCGAGCCTAATGAAAAACTGTTTTTT
D: -
V: TRBV25-1
J: TRBJ1-4
size: few
length: 15

CDR3: CSARDALAGGWNEQFF
DNA: TGCAGTGCTAGAGATGCCCTAGCGGGGGGGTGGAATGAGCAGTTCTTC
D: TRBD2
V: TRBV20-1
J: TRBJ2-1
size: -
length: 16

CDR3: CASSAWTGDNTEAFF
DNA: TGTGCCAGCAGTGCCTGGACAGGGGATAACACTGAAGCTTTCTTT
D: TRBD1
V: TRBV6-1
J: TRBJ1-1
size: few
length: 15

CDR3: CASSLSTLGYTF
DNA: TGTGCCAGCAGCTTATCCACCCTGGGCTACACCTTC
D: -
V: TRBV11-2
J: TRBJ1-2
size: few
length: 12

CDR3: CASSLDVVMNTEAFF
DNA: TGCGCCAGCAGCTTGGATGTAGTAATGAACACTGAAGCTTTCTTT
D: -
V: TRBV5-1
J: TRBJ1-1
size: few
length: 15

CDR3: CATSGALNTEAFF
DNA: TGTGCCACCAGCGGGGCGCTGAACACTGAAGCTTTCTTT
D: -
V: TRBV15
J: TRBJ1-1
size: -
length: 13

CDR3: CASSQEGGGNGYTF
DNA: TGTGCCAGCAGCCAAGAAGGCGGGGGAAATGGCTACACCTTC
D: -
V: TRBV3-1
J: TRBJ1-2
size: -
length: 14

CDR3: CASSFGTGNTEAFF
DNA: TGCGCCAGCAGCTTCGGGACAGGGAACACTGAAGCTTTCTTT
D: TRBD1
V: TRBV5-1
J: TRBJ1-1
size: -
length: 14

CDR3: CASSEDSYTGELFF
DNA: TGTGCCAGCAGCGAGGACAGTTACACCGGGGAGCTGTTTTTT
D: -
V: TRBV9
J: TRBJ2-2
size: few
length: 14

CDR3: CASSEVPSGGYEQYF
DNA: TGTGCCAGCAGTGAAGTCCCTAGCGGGGGCTACGAGCAGTACTTC
D: TRBD2
V: TRBV6-1
J: TRBJ2-7
size: few
length: 15

CDR3: CASSTPRDSYGYTF
DNA: TGTGCCAGCAGTACTCCCCGGGACAGCTATGGCTACACCTTC
D: TRBD1
V: TRBV2
J: TRBJ1-2
size: -
length: 14